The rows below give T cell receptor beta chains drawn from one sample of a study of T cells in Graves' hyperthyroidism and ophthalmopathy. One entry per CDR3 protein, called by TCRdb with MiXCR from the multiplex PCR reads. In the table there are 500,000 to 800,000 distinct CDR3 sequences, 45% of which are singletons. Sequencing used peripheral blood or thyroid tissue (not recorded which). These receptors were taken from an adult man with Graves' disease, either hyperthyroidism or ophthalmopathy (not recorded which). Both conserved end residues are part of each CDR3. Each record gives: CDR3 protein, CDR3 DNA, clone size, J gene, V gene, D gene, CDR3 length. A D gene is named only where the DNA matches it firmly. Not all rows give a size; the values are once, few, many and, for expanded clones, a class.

CDR3: CSVLGIYGYTF; DNA: TGCAGCGTTCTCGGGATCTATGGCTACACCTTC; size: few; J: TRBJ1-2; V: TRBV29-1; D: .; length: 11
CDR3: CASRRRTEDYEQYF; DNA: TGTGCCAGCAGACGGCGGACAGAGGACTACGAGCAGTACTTC; size: .; J: TRBJ2-7; V: TRBV2; D: .; length: 14
CDR3: CASSWRGNEQYF; DNA: TGTGCCAGCAGTTGGCGGGGTAACGAGCAGTACTTC; size: .; J: TRBJ2-7; V: TRBV7-8; D: .; length: 12
CDR3: CASDRETVQYRDTEAFF; DNA: TGTGCCAGCGACAGGGAGACCGTGCAATATCGTGACACTGAAGCTTTCTTT; size: few; J: TRBJ1-1; V: TRBV2; D: TRBD1; length: 17
CDR3: CASSRRDSTYEQYF; DNA: TGTGCCAGCAGCCGGAGGGACAGCACCTACGAGCAGTACTTC; size: .; J: TRBJ2-7; V: TRBV27; D: .; length: 14
CDR3: CASSLTLRAEAFF; DNA: TGTGCCAGCAGCTTAACGTTGAGGGCTGAAGCTTTCTTT; size: many; J: TRBJ1-1; V: TRBV7-3; D: .; length: 13
CDR3: CATSGGNLKSNYGYTF; DNA: TGTGCCACCAGCGGAGGGAACCTCAAGAGTAACTATGGCTACACCTTC; size: many; J: TRBJ1-2; V: TRBV15; D: .; length: 16
CDR3: CASSMGGRTVKETQYF; DNA: TGTGCCAGTAGTATGGGCGGGCGGACAGTGAAAGAGACCCAGTACTTC; size: few; J: TRBJ2-5; V: TRBV19; D: .; length: 16
CDR3: CSVEAGPEAFF; DNA: TGCAGCGTTGAAGCGGGCCCTGAAGCTTTCTTT; size: .; J: TRBJ1-1; V: TRBV29-1; D: .; length: 11
CDR3: CASSFQATGGYGYTF; DNA: TGTGCCAGCAGCTTCCAAGCCACAGGGGGCTATGGCTACACCTTC; size: .; J: TRBJ1-2; V: TRBV10-3; D: TRBD1; length: 15
CDR3: CSSQDRDQPQHF; DNA: TGCAGCAGCCAGGACAGGGATCAGCCCCAGCATTTT; size: .; J: TRBJ1-5; V: TRBV29-1; D: TRBD1; length: 12
CDR3: CASSRDSSYYEQYF; DNA: TGTGCCAGCAGCCGGGACTCCTCTTACTACGAGCAGTACTTC; size: .; J: TRBJ2-7; V: TRBV12-3/TRBV12-4; D: .; length: 14
CDR3: CASSWTAGAYEQYF; DNA: TGTGCCAGTAGTTGGACGGCGGGAGCCTACGAGCAGTACTTC; size: .; J: TRBJ2-7; V: TRBV19; D: TRBD2; length: 14
CDR3: CATRYTEAFF; DNA: TGTGCCACCCGTTATACTGAAGCTTTCTTT; size: few; J: TRBJ1-1; V: TRBV10-3; D: .; length: 10
CDR3: CASSIVPNSPLHF; DNA: TGTGCCAGTAGTATAGTCCCGAATTCACCCCTCCACTTT; size: .; J: TRBJ1-6; V: TRBV19; D: .; length: 13
CDR3: CATSEAGGINQPQHF; DNA: TGTGCCACCAGTGAGGCAGGGGGGATCAATCAGCCCCAGCATTTT; size: many; J: TRBJ1-5; V: TRBV24-1; D: TRBD1; length: 15
CDR3: CASSQAGVGEQYF; DNA: TGTGCCAGCAGTCAAGCGGGAGTCGGCGAGCAGTACTTC; size: .; J: TRBJ2-7; V: TRBV12-3/TRBV12-4; D: TRBD2; length: 13
CDR3: CASSPRRHANYGYTF; DNA: TGTGCCAGCAGCCCTAGACGGCATGCTAACTATGGCTACACCTTC; size: many; J: TRBJ1-2; V: TRBV7-6; D: .; length: 15
CDR3: CASTKQSATNEKLFF; DNA: TGTGCCAGTACGAAACAGAGTGCAACTAATGAAAAACTGTTTTTT; size: many; J: TRBJ1-4; V: TRBV19; D: .; length: 15
CDR3: CASSEPQAYEQYF; DNA: TGCGCCAGCAGTGAGCCCCAGGCCTACGAGCAGTACTTC; size: many; J: TRBJ2-7; V: TRBV10-2; D: .; length: 13
CDR3: CASSYSRDSPSTNEKLFF; DNA: TGTGCCAGCAGTTATTCACGAGACAGCCCGTCAACTAATGAAAAACTGTTTTTT; size: .; J: TRBJ1-4; V: TRBV10-3; D: .; length: 18
CDR3: CASSLAGKPEAFF; DNA: TGCGCCAGCAGCTTGGCTGGTAAACCTGAAGCTTTCTTT; size: many; J: TRBJ1-1; V: TRBV5-1; D: .; length: 13
CDR3: CASSQLGERLAVDEQYF; DNA: TGTGCCAGCAGCCAATTGGGGGAGAGACTAGCCGTCGACGAGCAGTACTTC; size: few; J: TRBJ2-7; V: TRBV7-2; D: TRBD2; length: 17
CDR3: CASRGLADRENEKLFF; DNA: TGTGCCAGCAGGGGGCTAGCGGACAGGGAGAATGAAAAACTGTTTTTT; size: .; J: TRBJ1-4; V: TRBV2; D: TRBD1; length: 16
CDR3: CASSLTSRTGGYYGYTF; DNA: TGTGCCAGCAGCTTGACGTCTCGGACAGGGGGGTACTATGGCTACACCTTC; size: .; J: TRBJ1-2; V: TRBV13; D: TRBD1; length: 17
CDR3: CSARGGQYQETQYF; DNA: TGCAGTGCTAGAGGGGGACAGTACCAAGAGACCCAGTACTTC; size: .; J: TRBJ2-5; V: TRBV20-1; D: TRBD1; length: 14
CDR3: CATSRDEGGEQYF; DNA: TGTGCCACCAGCAGAGATGAAGGGGGCGAGCAGTACTTC; size: .; J: TRBJ2-7; V: TRBV15; D: .; length: 13
CDR3: CASSQDPGGVSKLFF; DNA: TGTGCCAGCAGCCAAGATCCGGGGGGCGTTTCAAAACTGTTTTTT; size: many; J: TRBJ1-4; V: TRBV14; D: .; length: 15
CDR3: CASSPIIQETQYF; DNA: TGTGCCAGCAGCCCCATCATCCAAGAGACCCAGTACTTC; size: many; J: TRBJ2-5; V: TRBV7-6; D: .; length: 13
CDR3: CASSESGGTGETQYF; DNA: TGTGCCAGCAGTGAATCTGGGGGGACGGGAGAGACCCAGTACTTC; size: few; J: TRBJ2-5; V: TRBV6-1; D: .; length: 15
CDR3: CARDRSSYNSPLHF; DNA: TGTGCTAGGGACCGTAGCTCCTATAATTCACCCCTCCACTTT; size: .; J: TRBJ1-6; V: TRBV11-2; D: .; length: 14
CDR3: CASSLTGGDLGYTF; DNA: TGCGCCAGCAGCTTGACAGGGGGCGATTTAGGCTACACCTTC; size: .; J: TRBJ1-2; V: TRBV5-1; D: TRBD1; length: 14
CDR3: CSVAKGSSYGYTF; DNA: TGCAGCGTTGCCAAAGGGAGCTCCTACGGCTACACCTTC; size: .; J: TRBJ1-2; V: TRBV29-1; D: .; length: 13
CDR3: CASRGQGGQETQYF; DNA: TGTGCCAGCAGGGGACAGGGGGGACAAGAGACCCAGTACTTC; size: few; J: TRBJ2-5; V: TRBV12-3/TRBV12-4; D: TRBD1; length: 14
CDR3: CASSRDYSMEQYF; DNA: TGTGCCAGCAGTAGGGACTATTCAATGGAGCAGTACTTC; size: .; J: TRBJ2-7; V: TRBV2; D: TRBD2; length: 13
CDR3: CASSPTGDHYGYTF; DNA: TGCGCCAGCAGCCCGACAGGGGACCACTATGGCTACACCTTC; size: few; J: TRBJ1-2; V: TRBV5-1; D: TRBD1; length: 14
CDR3: CASSRDRATGNTIYF; DNA: TGTGCCAGCAGTCGGGACAGGGCTACTGGAAACACCATATATTTT; size: .; J: TRBJ1-3; V: TRBV7-2; D: TRBD1; length: 15
CDR3: CSVARHENTEAFF; DNA: TGCAGCGTTGCTAGACACGAGAACACTGAAGCTTTCTTT; size: .; J: TRBJ1-1; V: TRBV29-1; D: .; length: 13
CDR3: CASSMEGRGTGELFF; DNA: TGTGCCAGCAGCATGGAGGGCCGTGGCACCGGGGAGCTGTTTTTT; size: .; J: TRBJ2-2; V: TRBV9; D: .; length: 15
CDR3: CASVAPSGEQYF; DNA: TGTGCCAGCGTGGCCCCCTCGGGCGAGCAGTACTTC; size: .; J: TRBJ2-7; V: TRBV2; D: .; length: 12
CDR3: CASSLIRNSGTGELFF; DNA: TGCGCCAGCAGCTTGATTCGAAATAGCGGGACCGGGGAGCTGTTTTTT; size: .; J: TRBJ2-2; V: TRBV5-1; D: TRBD2; length: 16
CDR3: CASAPRGPEKLFF; DNA: TGTGCCAGCGCCCCGCGAGGGCCCGAAAAACTGTTTTTT; size: .; J: TRBJ1-4; V: TRBV12-3/TRBV12-4; D: .; length: 13
CDR3: CASSPQGAYEQYF; DNA: TGTGCCAGCAGCCCTCAGGGGGCTTACGAGCAGTACTTC; size: few; J: TRBJ2-7; V: TRBV9; D: TRBD1; length: 13
CDR3: CASSMWGQGDQPQHF; DNA: TGTGCCAGTAGTATGTGGGGACAGGGGGATCAGCCCCAGCATTTT; size: few; J: TRBJ1-5; V: TRBV19; D: TRBD1; length: 15
CDR3: CAGSVGSNTEAFF; DNA: TGTGCCGGCAGCGTAGGGTCGAACACTGAAGCTTTCTTT; size: .; J: TRBJ1-1; V: TRBV7-2; D: .; length: 13
CDR3: CASSGSRRLAGLPSYEQYF; DNA: TGCGCCAGCAGCGGGTCACGACGGCTAGCGGGACTTCCCTCCTACGAGCAGTACTTC; size: few; J: TRBJ2-7; V: TRBV5-1; D: TRBD2; length: 19
CDR3: CATSDLQGRGEQYF; DNA: TGTGCCACCAGTGATTTGCAGGGACGCGGCGAGCAGTACTTC; size: many; J: TRBJ2-7; V: TRBV24-1; D: .; length: 14
CDR3: CVSSARATGQVDGGYTF; DNA: TGTGTCAGCAGTGCTAGAGCCACGGGACAGGTAGACGGTGGCTACACCTTC; size: .; J: TRBJ1-2; V: TRBV25-1; D: TRBD1; length: 17
CDR3: CASSLTGGSQHF; DNA: TGTGCCAGCAGTTTGACAGGGGGCAGTCAGCACTTC; size: .; J: TRBJ2-7; V: TRBV12-3/TRBV12-4; D: TRBD1; length: 12
CDR3: CASNLGQAESSPLHF; DNA: TGTGCCAGCAACCTCGGACAGGCGGAAAGTTCACCCCTCCACTTT; size: few; J: TRBJ1-6; V: TRBV10-3; D: TRBD1; length: 15
CDR3: CASSPTQNEQYF; DNA: TGTGCCAGCAGTCCGACCCAAAACGAGCAGTACTTC; size: .; J: TRBJ2-7; V: TRBV7-8; D: .; length: 12
CDR3: CAISELRTGGNVLTF; DNA: TGTGCCATCAGTGAGCTAAGGACAGGGGGCAACGTCCTGACTTTC; size: .; J: TRBJ2-6; V: TRBV10-3; D: TRBD1; length: 15
CDR3: CASSAGTSGIRRQETQYF; DNA: TGCGCCAGCAGTGCTGGGACTAGCGGGATCCGACGACAAGAGACCCAGTACTTC; size: .; J: TRBJ2-5; V: TRBV10-1; D: TRBD2; length: 18
CDR3: CASSSGAGDGEQYF; DNA: TGTGCCAGCAGCTCGGGAGCGGGGGACGGCGAGCAGTACTTC; size: many; J: TRBJ2-7; V: TRBV9; D: TRBD2; length: 14
CDR3: CASSEGGTAQETQYF; DNA: TGTGCCAGCAGTGAAGGTGGTACAGCCCAAGAGACCCAGTACTTC; size: many; J: TRBJ2-5; V: TRBV2; D: .; length: 15
CDR3: CASSFGYRESQPQHF; DNA: TGTGCCAGCAGCTTTGGGTACAGGGAGAGCCAGCCCCAGCATTTT; size: .; J: TRBJ1-5; V: TRBV5-6; D: .; length: 15